Each of the 32 T cell receptor beta chains below was sequenced from the same sample in a study of cytomegalovirus exposure and HLA in healthy donors (dated by TCRdb to about 2017). The library was built by means of the immunoSEQ multiplex PCR assay. This immuneACCESS table, as held by TCRdb, lists in-frame sequences with V and J called but not all clones. Of the missing ones, under half trace to an unresolved V gene in checked studies; the others have no known cause. The sample has about 74,000 clones on record, 94% of them singletons. Of the sample, 1.5% to 1.9% falls within the top ten clones. The sample was PBMCs. All receptors come from a young man in good health and CMV-seropositive.

The rearrangement links TRBV18 to TRBJ1-1, with no clear D. The germline V gene has CDR1 KGHSH and CDR2 LQKENI. The CDR3 loop spans 15 amino acids. Trimming stripped 3 bases from V and 0 bases from J, with 11 bases between. CDR3 DNA sequence: TGTGCCAGCTCACCTACGTACGGGGTGAACACTGAAGCTTTCTTT. This gives the protein CASSPTYGVNTEAFF.

The chain recombines TRBV5-6 with TRBJ2-1, with TRBD2 as a possible D gene (5 bases). V gave up 3 bases and J gave up 4 bases, with 14 bases separating them. From germline, CDR1 is SGHDT and CDR2 YYEEEE. This CDR3 is built from 15 residues. CDR3 coding DNA: TGTGCCAGCAGCTCGCTAGCAGAAGAGTACAATGAGCAGTTCTTC. It translates to CASSSLAEEYNEQFF.

V usage is TRBV28 and J usage is TRBJ2-1; D not certain. Deletions cut 3 bases from V and 0 bases from J, with 12 bases between. Germline V gene data show CDR1 as MDHEN and CDR2 as SYDVKM. This CDR3 has 16 amino acids. CDR3 sequence: CASSFLSASSYNEQFF. The CDR3 DNA follows: TGTGCCAGCAGTTTTTTGTCCGCGAGCTCCTACAATGAGCAGTTCTTC.

The chain carries TRBV9 and TRBJ2-2, with TRBD2 matching 9 bases. Germline V CDR1 and CDR2: SGDLS, YYNGEE. The V gene end was trimmed by 0 bases and the J gene end by 6 bases; junction bases not matched to a gene: 9. CDR3 size: 17 residues. This chain's CDR3 is CASSVDSGRGGAGELFF. The CDR3 coding sequence is TGTGCCAGCAGCGTAGATAGCGGGAGAGGTGGGGCCGGGGAGCTGTTTTTT.

The chain is built from TRBV19 and TRBJ2-1; tentatively, D is TRBD2 (5 bases). V was cut by 1 base and J by 0 bases, with 7 bases left in between. The CDR3 extends over 15 amino acids. Germline CDR1 LNHDA, CDR2 SQIVND (reference sequence). The CDR3 is CASSIAEDSYNEQFF. For the CDR3, the DNA is TGTGCCAGTAGTATAGCGGAGGACTCCTACAATGAGCAGTTCTTC.

The chain couples TRBV21-1 to TRBJ2-1; the D call in the table, TRBD1, was not verified against the DNA. TRBV21-1 is designated a pseudogene. This CDR3 has 17 residues. The CDR3 spells CASSRRNRDRVYNEQFF. Here the CDR3 DNA reads TGTGCCAGCAGCCGCCGGAACCGGGACAGGGTATACAATGAGCAGTTCTTC.

The rearrangement links TRBV4-1 to TRBJ2-7; TRBD2 matches 14 bases. Trimming took 5 bases from V and 5 from J; bases not matched to a gene: 8. The germline V gene has CDR1 MGHRA and CDR2 YSYEKL. CDR3 length equals 16 residues. CDR3 sequence reads: CASSSRLAGGPNEQYF. DNA of the CDR3: TGCGCCAGCAGCAGCCGACTAGCGGGAGGGCCCAACGAGCAGTACTTC.

This sequence joins TRBV7-9 and TRBJ2-1; 10 bases line up with TRBD2. Trimming at V came to 4 bases and at J to 7 bases, leaving 4 bases not matched to a gene. Germline-derived CDR1 and CDR2 are SEHNR and FQNEAQ (reference sequence). The CDR3 totals 14 residues. The CDR3 DNA sequence: TGTGCCAGCAGCTACCTAGCGGGAGTAAATGAGCAGTTCTTC. It specifies CASSYLAGVNEQFF.

This chain links TRBV11-3 with TRBJ1-1; the D is unclear. Germline V lookup: CDR1 SGHNT, CDR2 YENEEA. The CDR3 is 13 residues long. V lost 5 bases and J 3 bases, leaving 10 bases between the germline ends. The CDR3 loop reads CASSPTSDTEAFF. For the CDR3, the DNA is TGTGCCAGCAGCCCTACCTCGGACACTGAAGCTTTCTTT.

This clone was seen only once. DNA of the CDR3: TGTGCCAGCAGCTTAGTATTTGGCTACACCTTC. Translating gives CASSLVFGYTF. The chain is built from TRBV7-2 and TRBJ1-2; D is undetermined. Trimming took off 1 base at V and 7 bases at J, with 4 bases between the two ends. The CDR3 has 11 residues. CDR1 SGHTA and CDR2 FQGNSA come from the germline V gene.

The CDR3 DNA reads TGTGCCAGTAGTATATCGGGGGGGGCCAACGTCCTGACTTTC. It yields the protein CASSISGGANVLTF. V and J are TRBV19 and TRBJ2-6, with D possibly matching TRBD2 (5 bases). This CDR3 spans 14 amino acids. Germline V lookup: CDR1 LNHDA, CDR2 SQIVND (reference sequence). Between the trimmed V and J ends, which lost 2 bases and 4 bases, there was a span of 6 bases.

This clone was seen only once. This chain connects TRBV7-6 to TRBJ2-2; the match to TRBD1 covers 7 bases. Trimming at V came to 3 bases and at J to 5 bases, leaving 3 bases not matched to a gene. Germline values: CDR1 SGHVS, CDR2 FNYEAQ. The CDR3 is 14 amino acids. The chain's CDR3 is CASSLGTATGELFF. DNA of the CDR3: TGTGCCAGCAGCTTGGGGACAGCTACCGGGGAGCTGTTTTTT.

The V gene is TRBV27, the J gene TRBJ2-5; TRBD1 agrees at 9 bases. This CDR3 is 13 amino acids long. The V and J ends lost 5 bases and 7 bases, in that order; junction bases with no gene match: 5. The germline CDR1 and CDR2 sequences are MNHEY and SMNVEV (reference sequence). In DNA, the CDR3 is TGTGCCAGCAGTCGGACAGGGGCCGGGACCCAGTACTTC. This sequence encodes CASSRTGAGTQYF.

The chain recombines TRBV16 with TRBJ2-3, with D possibly being TRBD2 (6 bases). Germline loops: CDR1 KGHSY, CDR2 FQNENV. The CDR3 covers 16 residues. Between the trimmed V and J ends, which lost 3 bases and 0 bases, there was a span of 13 bases. The CDR3, as DNA: TGTGCCAGCAGCCAGGTATTCGGGAGCAGCACAGATACGCAGTATTTT. This codes for CASSQVFGSSTDTQYF.

The chain carries TRBV29-1 and TRBJ2-3; no definite D call. This CDR3 spans 16 amino acids. The germline V and J ends were trimmed by 6 bases and 2 bases, with 21 bases remaining between them. The germline gives CDR1 SQVTM, CDR2 ANQGSEA. The CDR3 DNA reads as TGCAGCGTAGCAGCGCCTCCTTCTGATCACACAGATACGCAGTATTTT. As protein: CSVAAPPSDHTDTQYF.

Regarding this clone: At one of its ends the junction is not consistent with the germline gene, which may arise from a read error. This rearrangement joins TRBV6-4 to TRBJ2-3; perhaps TRBD1 as D (5 bases). The CDR3 runs to 13 residues. Per the germline V gene, CDR1 is MRHNA and CDR2 is SNTAGT. Here the CDR3 reads CASSPGNTDMQYF. The CDR3 nucleotides read TGTGCCAGCAGTCCAGGGAACACAGATATGCAGTATTTT.

This chain connects TRBV6-6 to TRBJ2-1, with 7 bases aligning to TRBD2. The germline CDR1 and CDR2 sequences are MNHNY and SVGAGI (reference sequence). The J segment lost 1 base and the V segment lost 7 bases, leaving 10 bases of the junction unmatched. This CDR3 contains 16 residues. DNA of the CDR3: TGTGCCAGCACCGAAAGAGCGGGAAGGTCCTACAATGAGCAGTTCTTC. Translated, it gives CASTERAGRSYNEQFF.

The V and J genes are TRBV5-1 and TRBJ2-7; 12 bases map to TRBD2. J lost 3 bases, V lost 4 bases, and 11 bases had no gene match. CDR1 and CDR2 from the germline V gene are SGHRS and YFSETQ. The CDR3 consists of 17 residues. CDR3: CASSAGKTSGSYYEQYF. The DNA of the CDR3 is TGCGCCAGCAGCGCCGGTAAGACTAGCGGGAGTTACTACGAGCAGTACTTC.

Comment on this clone: Just one base apart from a much larger clone, this may be a read error. V and J are TRBV6-1 and TRBJ2-3; 13 bases align to TRBD2. The CDR3 sequence is 15 residues long. Germline lookup yields CDR1 MNHNS and CDR2 SASEGT. V shed 4 bases and J 4 bases; nucleotides not matched to a gene: 2. The CDR3 region is CASSGTSGSPDTQYF. In DNA form, the CDR3 reads TGTGCCAGCAGTGGGACTAGCGGGAGCCCAGATACGCAGTATTTT.

This sequence joins TRBV10-3 and TRBJ1-3; tentatively, D is TRBD1 (5 bases). Germline V gene sequence: CDR1 ENHRY, CDR2 SYGVKD. The CDR3 runs to 17 residues. V dropped 2 bases and J dropped 0 bases, with 14 bases sitting between them. As DNA, the CDR3 is TGTGCCATCAGTGAGCTTGGCTTCGGGGGCTCTGGAAACACCATATATTTT. Translating gives CAISELGFGGSGNTIYF.

The chain employs TRBV11-1 and TRBJ2-3, with TRBD2 matching over 9 bases. V trimming: 5 bases; J trimming: 0 bases; junction bases outside the gene matches: 3. The CDR3 spans 15 residues. From germline, CDR1 is SGHAT and CDR2 FQDESV (reference sequence). CDR3 sequence: CASSRLAVSTDTQYF. The CDR3 DNA follows: TGTGCCAGCAGCCGACTAGCGGTTAGCACAGATACGCAGTATTTT.

The chain is built from TRBV10-3 and TRBJ2-7; 9 bases match TRBD1. Germline values: CDR1 ENHRY, CDR2 SYGVKD. V dropped 4 bases and J dropped 6; count of bases not matched to a gene: 16. CDR3 size: 17 residues. For the CDR3, the DNA is TGTGCCATCAGTGTAACTGACCTTCGGGACAGGGTAGGCGAGCAGTACTTC. Its protein is CAISVTDLRDRVGEQYF.

V usage is TRBV14 and J usage is TRBJ2-7, with 8 bases identical to TRBD2. The germline gives CDR1 SGHDN, CDR2 FVKESK. The CDR3 totals 15 residues. Trimming took 5 bases from V and 0 from J; bases not matched to a gene: 6. This CDR3 reads CASSFSGTSSYEQYF. As DNA, the CDR3 is TGTGCCAGCAGCTTTAGCGGGACAAGCTCCTACGAGCAGTACTTC. Based on the CDR3 plus reference TRBV14 and TRBJ2-7, the full variable domain is EAGVTQFPSHSVIEKGQTVTLRCDPISGHDNLYWYRRVMGKEIKFLLHFVKESKQDESGMPNNRFLAERTGGTYSTLKVQPAELEDSGVYFCASSFSGTSSYEQYFGPGTRLTVT.

This rearrangement joins TRBV10-2 to TRBJ2-7; TRBD1 aligns across 9 bases. Germline trimming cut 4 bases from V and 1 base from J; bases unmatched to any gene: 5. The CDR3 spans 15 residues. The germline gives CDR1 WSHSY, CDR2 SAAADI. CDR3 loop: CASSGETGGSYEQYF. CDR3 coding DNA: TGCGCCAGCAGTGGCGAGACAGGGGGGTCCTACGAGCAGTACTTC.

V and J are TRBV28 and TRBJ2-5; D ambiguous. With 4 bases removed from V and 1 base from J, the gap between germline ends came to 13 bases. The length of the CDR3 is 15 residues. The V gene's germline CDR1 is MDHEN and CDR2 SYDVKM. The CDR3 is CASSSALVGQETQYF. In nucleotides, the CDR3 is TGTGCCAGCAGTTCGGCCCTAGTCGGCCAAGAGACCCAGTACTTC.

The CDR3 reads CASSSRDRREKLFF. The CDR3 DNA sequence: TGCGCCAGCAGCTCAAGGGACAGGCGGGAAAAACTGTTTTTT. The chain is built from TRBV5-1 and TRBJ1-4; TRBD1 matches 8 bases. The germline CDR1 and CDR2 sequences are SGHRS and YFSETQ. This CDR3 has 14 residues. J gave up 8 bases and V 3 bases, and 6 bases lay outside the gene matches.

V usage is TRBV30 and J usage is TRBJ2-7; 7 bases agree with TRBD2. The germline V gene encodes CDR1 GTSNPN and CDR2 SVGIG (reference sequence). With 8 bases clipped from V and 5 bases from J, the junction kept 18 bases outside the gene matches. The CDR3 has 15 amino acids. In DNA, the CDR3 is TGTGCCCATTCTAGCGAGGGAGGGCCTCTACACGAGCAGTACTTC. Amino acid sequence: CAHSSEGGPLHEQYF. The variable domain in full, completed from reference TRBV30 and TRBJ2-7, reads SQTIHQWPATLVQPVGSPLSLECTVEGTSNPNLYWYRQAAGRGLQLLFYSVGIGQISSEVPQNLSASRPQDRQFILSSKKLLLSDSGFYLCAHSSEGGPLHEQYFGPGTRLTVT.

V gene TRBV30 combines with J gene TRBJ1-2; a possible D gene is TRBD1 (6 bases). Trimming removed 5 bases at V and 0 bases at J, with 16 bases between. In germline, CDR1 is GTSNPN, CDR2 SVGIG (reference sequence). The CDR3 spans 15 residues. CDR3 amino acids: CAWGYDRNSNYGYTF. CDR3 nucleotide sequence: TGTGCCTGGGGTTACGACAGGAACTCTAACTATGGCTACACCTTC.

The rearrangement uses TRBV6-5 and TRBJ2-5; possibly TRBD1 for D (6 bases). CDR1 MNHEY and CDR2 SVGAGI come from the germline V gene. The CDR3 has 13 amino acids. Trimming removed 6 bases from V and 2 bases from J, with 10 bases in between. CDR3 sequence: CASRGTGQETQYF. In DNA, the CDR3 is TGTGCCAGCAGGGGTACAGGGCAAGAGACCCAGTACTTC.

In DNA form, the CDR3 reads TGTGCCAGCATTCCTTCAAAGGGGGCTCAAGGCGAGCAGTACTTC. It is translated as CASIPSKGAQGEQYF. The chain employs TRBV6-5 and TRBJ2-7, with TRBD1 identical over 7 bases. The V and J ends lost 7 bases and 6 bases, in that order; junction bases with no gene match: 15. This CDR3 contains 15 residues. The germline V gene encodes CDR1 MNHEY and CDR2 SVGAGI.

The chain employs TRBV29-1 and TRBJ1-1, with D possibly being TRBD1 (5 bases). There are 13 residues in the CDR3. The V and J ends lost 8 bases and 4 bases respectively, with 17 bases between them. CDR1 and CDR2 (germline): SQVTM, ANQGSEA. Here the CDR3 DNA reads TGCAGCTCCGGAGGGGAGATGGGCACTGAAGCTTTCTTT. Its translation: CSSGGEMGTEAFF. Using reference TRBV29-1 and TRBJ1-1 for the parts outside the CDR3, the full variable domain is SAVISQKPSRDICQRGTSLTIQCQVDSQVTMMFWYRQQPGQSLTLIATANQGSEATYESGFVIDKFPISRPNLTFSTLTVSNMSPEDSSIYLCSSGGEMGTEAFFGQGTRLTVV.

The chain has TRBV7-9 and TRBJ1-4, with 9 bases matching TRBD1. This CDR3 has 14 amino acids. Germline V gives CDR1 SEHNR, CDR2 FQNEAQ (reference sequence). V shed 5 bases, J shed 7 bases, and the junction held 5 bases outside the gene matches. The CDR3 DNA sequence: TGTGCCAGCAGCCCACAGGGGGCAGTTGAAAAACTGTTTTTT. Translating it yields CASSPQGAVEKLFF.